This T cell receptor beta chain stems from a study of graft-versus-host responses after intestinal transplantation. Sequencing was performed with immunoSEQ multiplex PCR; in TCRdb, only in-frame clones are kept and a portion is missing. The sample records roughly 38,000 clones, around 95% being singletons. V was clipped by 6 bases and J by 6 bases; unmatched bases: 8. This CDR3 region has 14 residues. CDR1 is MNHEY and CDR2 is SVGAGI in the germline V gene. This chain joins TRBV6-5 and TRBJ2-7, with 10 nucleotides matching TRBD1. This receptor was identified in a human patient who received an intestinal transplant, so some T cells may come from the graft donor. Sequencing used PBMCs, obtained 16 days after intestinal transplant. The CDR3 nucleotides are TGTGCCAGCAGCCTCGGACAGGGGGTGGGCGAGCAGTACTTC. Translated, it gives CASSLGQGVGEQYF.